The 29 T cell receptor beta chains below were found in one sample sequenced in a study of cytomegalovirus exposure and HLA in healthy donors. The PCR had 60 Vbeta and 13 Jbeta primers. Profiling relied on immunoSEQ multiplex PCR, and the TCRdb table lists in-frame clones only, not all of them. The sample shows 150,000 to 200,000 clones, about 63% of them seen only once. Material for sequencing was PBMCs. All receptors come from a woman aged 35 to 49 in good health and CMV-seropositive.

The V call is TRBV10-2, the J call TRBJ2-1; 13 bases are shared with TRBD2. Germline V gives CDR1 WSHSY, CDR2 SAAADI. Germline trimming cut 6 bases from V and 9 bases from J; bases unmatched to any gene: 8. CDR3 length: 15 amino acids. The CDR3 DNA is TGCGCCAGCAGCCGAACTAGCGGGGGGGTCGGTGAGCAGTTCTTC. This translates into CASSRTSGGVGEQFF.

The chain recombines TRBV7-8 with TRBJ2-3; 7 bases agree with TRBD2. The germline V gene has CDR1 SGHVS and CDR2 FQNEAQ. The CDR3 loop spans 14 amino acids. The V and J ends lost 8 bases and 4 bases, in that order; junction bases with no gene match: 9. The CDR3 DNA reads TGTGCCAGCGGGTGGGCGGGAGTGTCAGATACGCAGTATTTT. Its translation is CASGWAGVSDTQYF. Combining the CDR3 with reference TRBV7-8 and TRBJ2-3 gives the whole variable domain GAGVSQSPRYKVAKRGQDVALRCDPISGHVSLFWYQQALGQGPEFLTYFQNEAQLDKSGLPSDRFFAERPEGSVSTLKIQRTQQEDSAVYLCASGWAGVSDTQYFGPGTRLTVL.

This clone was picked up a small number of times. Here the CDR3 DNA reads TGTGCCAGCTCATCGACTAGCGGGGGTCGCGGGGAGACCCAGTACTTC. This codes for CASSSTSGGRGETQYF. The genes are TRBV18 and TRBJ2-5; TRBD2 agrees at 12 bases. The ends lost 5 bases at V and 5 bases at J; junction bases unmatched: 9. CDR3 length: 16 residues. Germline CDR1 and CDR2: KGHSH and LQKENI. The full variable domain, completed using reference TRBV18 and TRBJ2-5, is NAGVMQNPRHLVRRRGQEARLRCSPMKGHSHVYWYRQLPEEGLKFMVYLQKENIIDESGMPKERFSAEFPKEGPSILRIQQVVRGDSAAYFCASSSTSGGRGETQYFGPGTRLLVL.

This clone was detected a few times. The chain is built from TRBV2 and TRBJ1-2; D gene uncertain. V was clipped by 3 bases and J by 8 bases, with 10 bases between them. This CDR3 has 12 residues. In germline, CDR1 is SNHLY, CDR2 FYNNEI. CDR3 loop: CASSEAGWGYTF. Here the CDR3 DNA reads TGTGCCAGCAGTGAGGCGGGATGGGGCTACACCTTC.

This clone came up once. V gene TRBV27 combines with J gene TRBJ2-7; TRBD2 agrees at 10 bases. V shed 2 bases, J shed 0 bases, and the junction held 1 base outside the gene matches. CDR1 is MNHEY, CDR2 SMNVEV, per germline (reference sequence). CDR3 size: 15 residues. CDR3 DNA: TGTGCCAGCAGTTTAAGACTAGCGGGCTCCTACGAGCAGTACTTC. It translates to CASSLRLAGSYEQYF.

In its sample, this clone was seen a few times. The J gene is TRBJ1-2, the V gene TRBV28; possibly TRBD1 for D (5 bases). The CDR3 is 14 residues long. Between the trimmed V and J ends, which lost 5 bases and 5 bases, there was a span of 15 bases. Germline CDR1 and CDR2: MDHEN and SYDVKM. This CDR3 is CASSPDSWAYGYTF. CDR3 bases: TGTGCCAGCAGTCCCGACAGTTGGGCTTATGGCTACACCTTC.

This clone was seen only a few times. V usage is TRBV21-1 and J usage is TRBJ1-4. TRBV21-1 is deemed a pseudogene. The CDR3 runs to 20 residues. The CDR3 spells CASSKRSRQRDPLRNEKLFF. CDR3 coding DNA: TGTGCCAGCAGCAAAAGGAGTCGGCAGAGGGATCCCCTGCGGAATGAAAAACTGTTTTTT.

The V and J genes are TRBV5-1 and TRBJ2-3; 11 bases match TRBD2. The CDR3 extends over 16 amino acids. CDR1 is SGHRS and CDR2 is YFSETQ in the germline V gene. V lost 5 bases to trimming and J lost 2 bases; unmatched junction nucleotides: 7. The CDR3 nucleotides are TGCGCCAGCAGGGCCGGGACTAGCGGAGACACAGATACGCAGTATTTT. This encodes CASRAGTSGDTDTQYF.

The sample holds a few counts of this clone. V and J are TRBV7-9 and TRBJ2-1; D perhaps matches TRBD1 (6 bases). Germline lookup yields CDR1 SEHNR and CDR2 FQNEAQ (reference sequence). This CDR3 is built from 15 residues. V was pared by 3 bases and J by 5 bases, with 14 bases between. The CDR3 DNA reads as TGTGCCAGCAGCTTCCGCCCGGACAGACACAATGAGCAGTTCTTC. It specifies CASSFRPDRHNEQFF.

This clone came up a few times. The J gene is TRBJ1-2, the V gene TRBV4-2; D may be TRBD1 (6 bases). The CDR3 spans 13 residues. Per the germline V gene, CDR1 is LGHNA and CDR2 is YNFKEQ. Trimming pared 1 base from V and 4 bases from J, leaving 7 bases between. The CDR3 sequence: CASSQGGLYGYTF. CDR3 DNA sequence: TGTGCCAGCAGCCAAGGGGGGCTCTATGGCTACACCTTC.

V usage is TRBV5-1 and J usage is TRBJ1-1; possible D gene TRBD1, 5 bases. The CDR3 contains 13 residues. The germline V gene has CDR1 SGHRS and CDR2 YFSETQ. Trimming shortened V by 0 bases and J by 4 bases, and 7 bases separated the two germline ends. The chain's CDR3 is CASSLEGSTEAFF. CDR3 coding DNA: TGCGCCAGCAGCTTGGAGGGGTCCACTGAAGCTTTCTTT.

This rearrangement joins TRBV9 to TRBJ2-1; maybe TRBD1 (5 bases). V was trimmed by 4 bases and J by 7 bases, leaving 18 bases between them. The germline gives CDR1 SGDLS, CDR2 YYNGEE. This CDR3 region has 15 residues. The CDR3 spells CASSPIASGMNEQFF. For the CDR3, the DNA is TGTGCCAGCAGCCCCATCGCGTCAGGGATGAATGAGCAGTTCTTC.

The chain has TRBV29-1 and TRBJ2-2; the D is unclear. V lost 5 bases and J 6 bases, leaving 13 bases between the germline ends. This CDR3 is 13 amino acids long. In germline, CDR1 is SQVTM, CDR2 ANQGSEA. The CDR3 loop reads CSVSRPVSGELFF. The CDR3 DNA sequence: TGCAGCGTTTCGCGGCCTGTATCCGGGGAGCTGTTTTTT.

This clone was picked up a small number of times. V and J are TRBV4-1 and TRBJ1-1, with D hard to call. Germline V gene data show CDR1 as MGHRA and CDR2 as YSYEKL. V was cut by 1 base and J by 0 bases, with 9 bases left in between. This CDR3 contains 15 residues. As DNA, the CDR3 is TGCGCCAGCAGCCAAGTAGGTGGAGTGAACACTGAAGCTTTCTTT. Translating gives CASSQVGGVNTEAFF.

J is TRBJ1-1 and V is TRBV6-5; D gene uncertain. This CDR3 has 14 amino acids. With 0 bases removed from V and 6 bases from J, the gap between germline ends came to 11 bases. From germline, CDR1 is MNHEY and CDR2 SVGAGI. In DNA form, the CDR3 reads TGTGCCAGCAGTTACTCGAGAGGTAACCCTGAAGCTTTCTTT. It yields the protein CASSYSRGNPEAFF.

The chain recombines TRBV5-4 with TRBJ2-3; 13 nucleotides match TRBD2. Germline trimming cut 4 bases from V and 7 bases from J; bases unmatched to any gene: 6. The CDR3 runs to 15 residues. Germline loops: CDR1 SGHNT, CDR2 YYREEE (reference sequence). The CDR3 region is CASSTWTSGRNTQYF. For the CDR3, the DNA is TGTGCCAGCAGCACCTGGACTAGCGGGAGAAATACGCAGTATTTT. Drawing the rest from reference TRBV5-4 and TRBJ2-3, the complete variable domain is ETGVTQSPTHLIKTRGQQVTLRCSSQSGHNTVSWYQQALGQGPQFIFQYYREEENGRGNFPPRFSGLQFPNYSSELNVNALELDDSALYLCASSTWTSGRNTQYFGPGTRLTVL.

The table lists this clone with a count of one. A read error may produce the germline difference seen at one junction end. The rearrangement uses TRBV7-7 and TRBJ1-2; 7 positions match TRBD1. The CDR3 is 14 amino acids. The germline V gene has CDR1 SSHAT and CDR2 FNYEAQ (reference sequence). The CDR3 here is CASSLDATGSGYTF. CDR3 DNA: TGTGCTAGCAGCTTAGACGCGACAGGGTCTGGCTACACCTTC.

This clone has only a few counts. This chain uses TRBV19 with TRBJ2-7; TRBD1 is a possible D gene (5 bases). Germline V gene sequence: CDR1 LNHDA, CDR2 SQIVND (reference sequence). The CDR3 loop spans 14 amino acids. The V gene lost 3 bases and the J gene lost 0 bases, with 9 bases spanning the gap. CDR3 region: CASSMTDSSYEQYF. The CDR3 nucleotides are TGTGCCAGTAGTATGACAGACAGCTCCTACGAGCAGTACTTC.

This chain's CDR3 is CASSGTGIGNTIYF. CDR3 bases: TGTGCCAGCAGCGGGACAGGGATAGGAAACACCATATATTTT. The chain couples TRBV2 to TRBJ1-3; 9 positions agree with TRBD1. The germline V gene encodes CDR1 SNHLY and CDR2 FYNNEI. This CDR3 spans 14 amino acids. The J segment lost 4 bases and the V segment lost 6 bases, leaving 4 bases of the junction unmatched. The entire variable domain, with the rest obtained from reference TRBV2 and TRBJ1-3, is as follows: EPEVTQTPSHQVTQMGQEVILRCVPISNHLYFYWYRQILGQKVEFLVSFYNNEISEKSEIFDDQFSVERPDGSNFTLKIRSTKLEDSAMYFCASSGTGIGNTIYFGEGSWLTVV.

The chain recombines TRBV4-1 with TRBJ2-1; 8 bases fit TRBD1. This CDR3 has 17 residues. Germline CDR1 MGHRA, CDR2 YSYEKL. V trimming: 0 bases; J trimming: 4 bases; junction bases outside the gene matches: 8. DNA of the CDR3: TGCGCCAGCAGCCAAGATGTGGCAGGGGGCGCTTACAATGAGCAGTTCTTC. Its protein is CASSQDVAGGAYNEQFF.

The chain employs TRBV2 and TRBJ2-3; TRBD2 matches at 7 bases. With 8 bases clipped from V and 2 bases from J, the junction kept 4 bases outside the gene matches. The CDR3 extends over 13 amino acids. The V gene's germline CDR1 is SNHLY and CDR2 FYNNEI. DNA of the CDR3: TGTGCCAGCCACCGGGACTACACAGATACGCAGTATTTT. Residues: CASHRDYTDTQYF. The full variable domain, completed using reference TRBV2 and TRBJ2-3, is EPEVTQTPSHQVTQMGQEVILRCVPISNHLYFYWYRQILGQKVEFLVSFYNNEISEKSEIFDDQFSVERPDGSNFTLKIRSTKLEDSAMYFCASHRDYTDTQYFGPGTRLTVL.

This clone was counted between two and nine times. This rearrangement joins TRBV9 to TRBJ2-5, with D uncertain. Trimming stripped 4 bases from V and 5 bases from J, with 18 bases between. Germline lookup yields CDR1 SGDLS and CDR2 YYNGEE. This CDR3 has 15 residues. The CDR3 region has the DNA TGTGCCAGCAGCCCCCGGCTTGCGAGAGGTGAGACCCAGTACTTC. This sequence encodes CASSPRLARGETQYF.

The chain recombines TRBV7-3 with TRBJ2-3; 8 positions agree with TRBD2. The CDR3 contains 17 residues. Germline values: CDR1 SGHTA, CDR2 FQGTGA. V was clipped by 0 bases and J by 5 bases; unmatched bases: 10. CDR3 region: CASSLTFGAGGRDTQYF. DNA for the CDR3: TGTGCCAGCAGCTTAACGTTTGGGGCGGGAGGACGAGATACGCAGTATTTT.

There are a few counts of this clone. The rearrangement uses TRBV27 and TRBJ2-5; 7 bases fit TRBD1. Germline V lookup: CDR1 MNHEY, CDR2 SMNVEV (reference sequence). V was pared by 3 bases and J by 4 bases, with 5 bases of the junction left unmatched. The CDR3 has 14 amino acids. CDR3 sequence reads: CASSFEGARETQYF. CDR3 sequence (DNA): TGTGCCAGCAGTTTCGAGGGGGCGAGAGAGACCCAGTACTTC.

The V and J genes are TRBV9 and TRBJ2-3, with 10 bases lining up with TRBD2. Germline V gene lookup returns CDR1 SGDLS and CDR2 YYNGEE. The J segment lost 4 bases and the V segment lost 4 bases, leaving 9 bases of the junction unmatched. This CDR3 region has 16 residues. CDR3 DNA sequence: TGTGCCAGCAGCCCCGGACTAGCGGTGAGGGCAGATACGCAGTATTTT. This translates into CASSPGLAVRADTQYF.

The chain joins TRBV5-1 to TRBJ2-7; 9 positions agree with TRBD2. With 0 bases clipped from V and 3 bases from J, the junction kept 4 bases outside the gene matches. The CDR3 sequence is 15 residues long. Germline V gives CDR1 SGHRS, CDR2 YFSETQ. Here the CDR3 DNA reads TGCGCCAGCAGCTTGGTGAGCGGGAGGCACTACGAGCAGTACTTC. It yields the protein CASSLVSGRHYEQYF.

The chain recombines TRBV9 with TRBJ2-5, with 8 bases aligning to TRBD2. There are 15 residues in the CDR3. Germline CDR1 and CDR2: SGDLS and YYNGEE. Trimming at V came to 3 bases and at J to 6 bases, leaving 10 bases not matched to a gene. The CDR3 loop reads CASSAEVAGIQTQYF. In DNA form, the CDR3 reads TGTGCCAGCAGCGCTGAAGTAGCGGGGATTCAGACCCAGTACTTC.

V is TRBV7-9 and J is TRBJ1-3; 7 positions agree with TRBD1. This CDR3 comprises 14 residues. Trimming took 5 bases from V and 3 from J; bases not matched to a gene: 4. Looked up from germline, CDR1 is SEHNR and CDR2 is FQNEAQ (reference sequence). The CDR3 reads CASSRDSLGNTIYF. For the CDR3, the DNA is TGTGCCAGCAGCCGGGACAGCCTTGGAAACACCATATATTTT.

This chain connects TRBV6-1 to TRBJ1-3; TRBD1 might be the D (6 bases). Germline values: CDR1 MNHNS, CDR2 SASEGT. CDR3 size: 13 residues. Trimming left V 4 bases short and J 5 bases short, with 9 bases between. Here the CDR3 DNA reads TGTGCCAGCAGTGGGGGGGGCAGAAACACCATATATTTT. Its protein is CASSGGGRNTIYF.